This passage covers 4 T cell receptor beta chains from one sample sequenced in a study of persistence of HIV-infected CD4 T cells. The antigens for these receptors are not known. Nonspecific anti-CD3/anti-CD28 bead stimulation represents the broad CD4+ T cell repertoire. Responding CD4+ T cells were sorted by upregulation of both CD40 ligand and CD69. This was the immunoSEQ version 4 assay in survey mode. The table came from immunoSEQ multiplex PCR; TCRdb's copy has only in-frame clones and leaves some out. The table records about 46,000 clones, 75% to 90% of them present only once. The sample here was CD4+ T cells sorted from PBMCs after roughly 17-hour stimulation, taken from a patient who received antiretroviral therapy. The source is an adult woman with HIV who was CMV-seropositive.

The CDR3 DNA reads as TGCGCCAGCAGCGTCGAGGGGGGGACCCAGTACTTC. This codes for CASSVEGGTQYF. This chain connects TRBV5-1 to TRBJ2-5; TRBD1 or TRBD2 may be the D gene (6 bases each). The length of the CDR3 is 12 residues. Germline assignment: CDR1 SGHRS and CDR2 YFSETQ. V was cut by 4 bases and J by 7 bases, with 11 bases left in between. The full variable domain, with the rest looked up from reference TRBV5-1 and TRBJ2-5, is KAGVTQTPRYLIKTRGQQVTLSCSPISGHRSVSWYQQTPGQGLQFLFEYFSETQRNKGNFPGRFSGRQFSNSRSEMNVSTLELGDSALYLCASSVEGGTQYFGPGTRLLVL.

CDR3 amino acids: CASSLGGDYGYTF. CDR3 DNA: TGTGCCAGCAGTTTGGGCGGCGACTATGGCTACACCTTC. The V and J genes are TRBV12-3 or TRBV12-4 and TRBJ1-2; D remains ambiguous. This CDR3 spans 13 amino acids. V was pared by 3 bases and J by 3 bases, with 8 bases between.

The V gene is TRBV5-1, the J gene TRBJ2-7; TRBD2 might be the D (6 bases). The V gene's germline CDR1 is SGHRS and CDR2 YFSETQ. V lost 0 bases and J lost 2, with 9 bases in between. The CDR3 runs 14 residues. CDR3 residues: CASSLGGVPYEQYF. For the CDR3, the DNA is TGCGCCAGCAGCTTGGGCGGGGTACCCTACGAGCAGTACTTC.

The V gene is TRBV6-1, the J gene TRBJ2-2; 9 nucleotides align to TRBD1. J lost 7 bases, V lost 0 bases, and 9 bases had no gene match. Germline V gives CDR1 MNHNS, CDR2 SASEGT. This CDR3 is 17 amino acids long. CDR3 region: CASSEAPGQGRGGELFF. CDR3 DNA sequence: TGTGCCAGCAGTGAAGCCCCGGGACAGGGTAGAGGCGGGGAGCTGTTTTTT.